The clone carrying this TCR beta chain was seen many times. Library preparation tagged each individual cDNA molecule with a unique molecular identifier. TCRdb re-called the RACE reads with MiXCR, one entry per CDR3 protein. The sample has 300,000 to 450,000 distinct CDR3 sequences; 4.5% to 6% are singletons. The CDR3 loop spans 14 amino acids. V shed 8 bases and J 8 bases; nucleotides not matched to a gene: 13. Germline CDR1 and CDR2: SQVTM and ANQGSEA. This sample is part of a study of human T cells and chemical hapten exposure. Time point in this sample: pre-sensitization, week 0. Treatment denoted: therapeutic diphenylcyclopropenone sensitization with weekly scalp DPC. Alopecia patients, 18 to 70 years old and DPC-suitable, served as donors.

The sample here was whole blood, taken in connection with sensitization to the hapten diphenylcyclopropenone (DPC). The chain links TRBV29-1 to TRBJ2-1; 9 nucleotides match TRBD2. This TCR was sampled from a woman in her fifties or sixties with alopecia areata. Some clones in this sample may be carry-over from other donors' samples. The CDR3 region is CSSRAGGPRDEQFF. The CDR3 nucleotides read TGCAGCTCACGAGCGGGAGGCCCAAGGGATGAGCAGTTCTTC.